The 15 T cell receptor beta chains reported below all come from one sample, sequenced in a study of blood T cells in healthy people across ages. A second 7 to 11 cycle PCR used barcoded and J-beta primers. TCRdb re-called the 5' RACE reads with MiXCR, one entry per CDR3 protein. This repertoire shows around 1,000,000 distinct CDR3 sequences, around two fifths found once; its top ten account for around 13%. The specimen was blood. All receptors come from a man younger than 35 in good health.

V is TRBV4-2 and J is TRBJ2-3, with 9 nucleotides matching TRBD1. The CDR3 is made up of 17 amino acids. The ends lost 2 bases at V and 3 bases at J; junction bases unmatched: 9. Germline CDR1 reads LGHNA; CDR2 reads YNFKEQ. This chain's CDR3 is CASSQQWGQGGTDTQYF. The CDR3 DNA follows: TGTGCCAGCAGCCAACAATGGGGACAGGGTGGGACAGATACGCAGTATTTT.

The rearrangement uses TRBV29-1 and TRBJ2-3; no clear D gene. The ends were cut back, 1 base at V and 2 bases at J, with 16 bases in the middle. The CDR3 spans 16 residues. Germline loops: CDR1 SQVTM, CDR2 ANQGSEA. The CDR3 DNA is TGCAGCGTTGAAGCCCTACTTGCCGCCGTCACAGATACGCAGTATTTT. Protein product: CSVEALLAAVTDTQYF.

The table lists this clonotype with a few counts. The CDR3 loop reads CAISLDRGTEAFF. Here the CDR3 DNA reads TGTGCCATCAGTTTGGACAGGGGAACTGAAGCTTTCTTT. The chain uses TRBV10-3 and TRBJ1-1, with 9 nucleotides matching TRBD1. The CDR3 totals 13 residues. The junction had 3 bases not matched to a gene; V was cut back by 5 bases and J by 5 bases. Germline V lookup: CDR1 ENHRY, CDR2 SYGVKD.

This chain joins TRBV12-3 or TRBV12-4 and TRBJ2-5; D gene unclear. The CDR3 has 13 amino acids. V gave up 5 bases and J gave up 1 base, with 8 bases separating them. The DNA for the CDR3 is TGTGCCAGCAGTACGAGTGGCCAAGAGACCCAGTACTTC. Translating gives CASSTSGQETQYF.

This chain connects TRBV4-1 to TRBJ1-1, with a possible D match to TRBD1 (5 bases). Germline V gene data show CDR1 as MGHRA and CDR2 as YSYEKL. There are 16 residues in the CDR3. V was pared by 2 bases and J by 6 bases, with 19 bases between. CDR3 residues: CASSQTVTAGVSEAFF. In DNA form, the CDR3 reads TGCGCCAGCAGCCAAACGGTGACAGCCGGAGTTTCTGAAGCTTTCTTT.

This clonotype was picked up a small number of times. The CDR3 DNA follows: TGCAGTGCTAGTTCGGGGGATTACAATGAGCAGTTCTTC. It yields the protein CSASSGDYNEQFF. This chain joins TRBV20-1 and TRBJ2-1, with D possibly being TRBD2 (6 bases). CDR1 DFQATT and CDR2 SNEGSKA come from the germline V gene (reference sequence). Trimming took 3 bases from V and 4 from J, leaving 10 bases between them. The CDR3 is made up of 13 amino acids.

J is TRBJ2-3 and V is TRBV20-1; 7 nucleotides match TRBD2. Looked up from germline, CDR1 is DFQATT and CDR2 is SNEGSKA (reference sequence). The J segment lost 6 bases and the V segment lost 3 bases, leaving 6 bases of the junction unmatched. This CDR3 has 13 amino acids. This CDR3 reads CSARGDYADTQYF. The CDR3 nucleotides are TGCAGTGCTAGGGGGGACTACGCGGATACGCAGTATTTT.

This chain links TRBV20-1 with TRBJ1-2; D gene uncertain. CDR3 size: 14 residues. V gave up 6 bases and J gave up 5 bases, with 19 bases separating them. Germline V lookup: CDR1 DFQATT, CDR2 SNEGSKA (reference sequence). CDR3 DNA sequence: TGCAGTGCCCGCATCTTGGGCTTCGAATATGGCTACACCTTC. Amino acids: CSARILGFEYGYTF.

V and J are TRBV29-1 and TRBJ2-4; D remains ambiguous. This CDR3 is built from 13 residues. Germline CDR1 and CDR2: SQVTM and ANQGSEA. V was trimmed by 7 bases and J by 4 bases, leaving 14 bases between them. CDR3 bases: TGCAGCGCCCAGACCCGGACGAAAAACATTCAGTACTTC. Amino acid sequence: CSAQTRTKNIQYF.

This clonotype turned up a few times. CDR3 in amino acids: CSVERGDTSTDTQYF. The DNA of the CDR3 is TGCAGCGTTGAAAGGGGGGACACTAGCACAGATACGCAGTATTTT. The chain employs TRBV29-1 and TRBJ2-3; D may match TRBD1 or TRBD2 (6 bases each). The CDR3 covers 15 residues. Germline-derived CDR1 and CDR2 are SQVTM and ANQGSEA. The ends were cut back, 2 bases at V and 0 bases at J, with 12 bases in the middle.

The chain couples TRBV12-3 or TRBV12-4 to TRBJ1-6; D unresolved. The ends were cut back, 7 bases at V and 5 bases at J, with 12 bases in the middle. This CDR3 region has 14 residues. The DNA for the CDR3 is TGTGCCAGCAACCTGGACGGAGATAATTCACCCCTCCACTTT. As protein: CASNLDGDNSPLHF.

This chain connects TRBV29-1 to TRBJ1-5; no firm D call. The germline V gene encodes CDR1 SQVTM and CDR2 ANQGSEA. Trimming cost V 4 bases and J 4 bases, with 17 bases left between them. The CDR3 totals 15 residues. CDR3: CSVVNEQVENQPQHF. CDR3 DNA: TGCAGCGTTGTTAACGAGCAGGTAGAAAATCAGCCCCAGCATTTT.

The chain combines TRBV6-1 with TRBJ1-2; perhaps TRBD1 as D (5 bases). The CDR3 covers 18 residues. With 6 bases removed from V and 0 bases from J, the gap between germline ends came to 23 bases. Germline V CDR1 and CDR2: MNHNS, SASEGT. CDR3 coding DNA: TGTGCCAGCAGCCGAAAGTTGCCTGGACGGGGGGCTAACTATGGCTACACCTTC. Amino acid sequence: CASSRKLPGRGANYGYTF.

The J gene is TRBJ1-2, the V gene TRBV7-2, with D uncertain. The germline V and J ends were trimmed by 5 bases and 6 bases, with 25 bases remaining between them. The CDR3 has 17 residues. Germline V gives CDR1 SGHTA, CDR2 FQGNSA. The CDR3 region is CASSPQRGRSDGDGYTF. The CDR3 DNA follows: TGTGCCAGCAGCCCACAGAGAGGGCGCTCAGATGGAGATGGCTACACCTTC.

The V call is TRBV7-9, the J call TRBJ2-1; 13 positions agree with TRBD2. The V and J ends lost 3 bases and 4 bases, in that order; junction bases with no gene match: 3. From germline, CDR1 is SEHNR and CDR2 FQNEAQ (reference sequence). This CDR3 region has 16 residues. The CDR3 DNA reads TGTGCCAGCAGCTTGACTAGCGGGGGGTTATACAATGAGCAGTTCTTC. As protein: CASSLTSGGLYNEQFF.